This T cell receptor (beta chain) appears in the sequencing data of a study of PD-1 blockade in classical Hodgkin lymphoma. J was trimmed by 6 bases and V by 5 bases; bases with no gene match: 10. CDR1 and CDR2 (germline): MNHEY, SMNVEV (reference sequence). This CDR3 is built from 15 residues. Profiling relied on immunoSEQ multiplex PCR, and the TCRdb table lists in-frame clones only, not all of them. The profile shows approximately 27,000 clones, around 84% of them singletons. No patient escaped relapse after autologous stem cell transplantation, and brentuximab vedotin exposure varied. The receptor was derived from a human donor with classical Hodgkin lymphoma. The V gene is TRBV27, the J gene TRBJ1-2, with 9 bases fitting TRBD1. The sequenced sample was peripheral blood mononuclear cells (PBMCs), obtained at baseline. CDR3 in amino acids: CASSPPRQGGDGYTF. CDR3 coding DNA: TGTGCCAGCAGTCCACCCCGACAGGGGGGGGATGGCTACACCTTC.